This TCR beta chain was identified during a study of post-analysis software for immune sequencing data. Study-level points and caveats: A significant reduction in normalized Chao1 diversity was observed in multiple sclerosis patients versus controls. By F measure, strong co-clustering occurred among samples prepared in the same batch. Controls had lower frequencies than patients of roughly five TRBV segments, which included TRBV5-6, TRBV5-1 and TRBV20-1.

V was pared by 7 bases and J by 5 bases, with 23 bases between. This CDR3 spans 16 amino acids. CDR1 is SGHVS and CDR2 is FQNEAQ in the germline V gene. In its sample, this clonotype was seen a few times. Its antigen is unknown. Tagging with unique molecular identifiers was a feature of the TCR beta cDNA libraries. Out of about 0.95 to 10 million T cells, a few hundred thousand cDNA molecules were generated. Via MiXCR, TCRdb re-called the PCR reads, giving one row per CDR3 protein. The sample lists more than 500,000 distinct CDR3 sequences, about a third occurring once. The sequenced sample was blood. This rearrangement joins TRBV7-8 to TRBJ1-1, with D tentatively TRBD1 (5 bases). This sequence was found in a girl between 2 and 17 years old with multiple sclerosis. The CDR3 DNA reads TGTGCCAGCAAACCATCCGGACGGGGGATGAGGACTGAAGCTTTCTTT. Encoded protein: CASKPSGRGMRTEAFF.